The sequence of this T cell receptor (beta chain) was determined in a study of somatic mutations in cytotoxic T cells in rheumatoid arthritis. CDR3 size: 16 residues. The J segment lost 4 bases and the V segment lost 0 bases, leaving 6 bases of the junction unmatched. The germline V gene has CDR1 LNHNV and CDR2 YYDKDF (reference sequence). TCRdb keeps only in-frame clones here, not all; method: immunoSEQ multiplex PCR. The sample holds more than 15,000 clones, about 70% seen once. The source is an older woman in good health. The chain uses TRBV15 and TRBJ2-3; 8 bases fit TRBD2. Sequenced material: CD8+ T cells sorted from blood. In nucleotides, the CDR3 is TGTGCCACCAGCAGAGATACGGGGGGGGGCCCAGATACGCAGTATTTT. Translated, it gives CATSRDTGGGPDTQYF. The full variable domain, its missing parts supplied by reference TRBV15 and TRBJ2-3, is DAMVIQNPRYQVTQFGKPVTLSCSQTLNHNVMYWYQQKSSQAPKLLFHYYDKDFNNEADTPDNFQSRRPNTSFCFLDIRSPGLGDTAMYLCATSRDTGGGPDTQYFGPGTRLTVL.